This TCR beta chain was documented in a study of CD8 T cells in Susac syndrome. This CDR3 spans 13 amino acids. Germline lookup yields CDR1 SGHRS and CDR2 YFSETQ. V lost 3 bases to trimming and J lost 4 bases, with 10 bases between them. RNA was extracted with the RNeasy kit, and a quantity of roughly 0.45 to 1 ug was reverse transcribed using random hexamers. TCRdb reprocessed the immunoSEQ multiplex PCR reads via MiXCR and lists one record per CDR3 protein. The sample lists tens of thousands of distinct CDR3 sequences; approximately 92% were seen once. J is TRBJ1-1 and V is TRBV5-1; TRBD1 might be the D (5 bases). The receptor comes from a human donor in good health. The material sequenced was CD8+ T cells from PBMCs. DNA of the CDR3: TGCGCCAGCAGCTGGGGCGGAGGCACTGAAGCTTTCTTT. This codes for CASSWGGGTEAFF.